The text below deals with one T cell receptor beta chain. Which antigen it targets is not known. No much larger clonotype is one base removed from it; base qualities were not supplied. TCRbeta CDR3 regions were amplified from genomic DNA using the immunoSEQ Assay, a bias-controlled multiplex PCR. For the original study's pipeline: The number of nucleated cells in each sample was estimated by amplification of reference gene primers within the assay. To quantify the absolute abundance of each unique TCRbeta CDR3 rearrangement, sequence reads were collapsed and filtered. For each sample, productive Simpson clonality was calculated as the square root of Simpson's diversity index across productive rearrangements. In TCRdb, the immuneACCESS table is reduced to in-frame sequences with V and J assigned. These tables do not hold every clone; where another copy was compared, an unresolved V gene accounts for under half, and the others remain unexplained. V, J and clone size were drawn from that table, and D and trimming were deduced from the DNA. The sample data list about 270,000 clones, and around 87% of these were observed just once. The biggest ten clones account for 2.4% of the sample.

The data belong to a study of blood T cell repertoires in COVID-19 (dated by TCRdb to about 2020). General notes on the study: Samples from collaborators originated in the United States, Italy and Spain and spanned both the acute and convalescent phases of COVID-19. The material from the prospective study consisted of cDNA or gDNA derived from T cells, B-cell-depleted T cells, or PBMCs. Subjects who had been exposed to COVID-19, were actively infected with it, or had recovered from it provided the deeply sampled blood TCRbeta repertoires that made up the dataset. A freely available public database, intended as a resource for researchers studying the immune response to SARS-CoV-2, is where the repertoires were released. The samples were drawn from the first 160 participants of the ongoing ImmuneRACE study and from more than 1,000 subjects provided by 6 global collaborators. The sample metadata nearly always contained a de-identified subject ID, COVID-19 status, age in years and sex. Where HLA class I and class II types were available, the types were taken from metadata supplied by the sample provider, not from assay-based typing. Overall study results and their limits: Clinical and demographic metadata were provided uncurated, with the amount varying by source and participant.

Participants in the prospective study were aged roughly 18 to 100 years, lived in some 24 United States geographic areas, and enrolled through a virtual design. In the prospective study, participants were assigned to cohorts based on the clinical history participants reported in a screening survey and a study questionnaire. Recovered participants in ImmuneRACE Cohort 3 were defined as having two consecutive negative NP/OP PCR tests, clearance from a healthcare professional, or resolution of symptoms. In the prospective study, whole blood, serum and a nasopharyngeal or oropharyngeal swab were collected from each participant by mobile phlebotomists. Over a roughly two-month period, participants in the prospective study had the option of providing additional blood draws and questionnaires. Prospective study blood samples were shipped either frozen or at room temperature before DNA extraction. The receptor was derived from a woman aged 18-35 years who had recovered from COVID-19. Sequenced material: PBMCs or T cells enriched from blood (not recorded which).

The CDR3 corresponds to CASSADRGDYGYTF. The nucleotides read TGTGCCAGCAGCGCAGACAGGGGCGACTATGGCTACACCTTC. Recombination joined TRBV5-4 with TRBJ1-2; the central 8 bases match TRBD1. The CDR3 holds 14 amino acids from the cysteine to the phenylalanine. The only DNA kept is the CDR3, 42 bases in frame from the first base. In the germline V gene (reference sequence), CDR1 corresponds to SGHNT and CDR2 to YYREEE. From V the trimming removes 4 bases and from J it removes 3 bases, while the gene matches leave 5 bases of the junction unaccounted for.